A single sample gave rise to the 24 T cell receptor beta chains below, sequenced in a study of cytomegalovirus exposure and HLA in healthy donors. The PCR had 60 Vbeta and 13 Jbeta primers. Sequencing used immunoSEQ multiplex PCR; TCRdb keeps in-frame clones, though not all of them. The sample yields over 70,000 clones, over 55% seen once. What was sequenced was PBMCs. The source of these receptors is a woman aged 50 to 65 in good health and CMV-seropositive.

This rearrangement joins TRBV27 to TRBJ1-5; D gene unclear. Germline values: CDR1 MNHEY, CDR2 SMNVEV (reference sequence). V gave up 5 bases and J gave up 4 bases, with 6 bases separating them. This CDR3 spans 12 amino acids. The DNA of the CDR3 is TGTGCCAGCAGTCCCTTGAATCAGCCCCAGCATTTT. This encodes CASSPLNQPQHF.

The CDR3 nucleotides are TGTGCCAGCAGCTCCGTCGCGGAGCATAATGAAAAACTGTTTTTT. It codes for CASSSVAEHNEKLFF. The rearrangement joins TRBV6-6 to TRBJ1-4; D is undetermined. Trimming pared 6 bases from V and 4 bases from J, leaving 15 bases between. CDR1 and CDR2 from the germline V gene are MNHNY and SVGAGI (reference sequence). The CDR3 totals 15 residues.

The chain recombines TRBV7-9 with TRBJ2-2; D gene ambiguous. Trimming stripped 0 bases from V and 5 bases from J, with 7 bases between. CDR1 is SEHNR, CDR2 FQNEAQ, per germline (reference sequence). This CDR3 region has 14 residues. The CDR3 DNA reads TGTGCCAGCAGCTTAGCGGCCCAAACCGGGGAGCTGTTTTTT. Translating it yields CASSLAAQTGELFF.

This clone has just one count. This sequence joins TRBV29-1 and TRBJ2-5; D is perhaps TRBD2 (5 bases). The CDR3 runs 15 residues. The germline V gene encodes CDR1 SQVTM and CDR2 ANQGSEA. V gave up 5 bases and J gave up 3 bases, with 19 bases separating them. CDR3 loop: CSVRRVEVVEETQYF. The CDR3 DNA is TGCAGCGTTCGCCGTGTGGAGGTAGTAGAAGAGACCCAGTACTTC.

The rearrangement links TRBV7-6 to TRBJ2-1, with a tentative D call TRBD2 (7 bases). This CDR3 has 14 amino acids. Looked up from germline, CDR1 is SGHVS and CDR2 is FNYEAQ. Trimming cost V 5 bases and J 5 bases, with 13 bases left between them. The CDR3 protein is CASSPFGGHNEQFF. The CDR3 region has the DNA TGTGCCAGCAGCCCTTTCGGGGGGCACAATGAGCAGTTCTTC.

The rearrangement joins TRBV15 to TRBJ1-2; D unclear. The CDR3 consists of 14 residues. Germline V lookup: CDR1 LNHNV, CDR2 YYDKDF (reference sequence). V was cut by 1 base and J by 0 bases, with 6 bases left in between. The CDR3 protein is CATSRAAANYGYTF. CDR3 sequence (DNA): TGTGCCACCAGCAGAGCGGCGGCTAACTATGGCTACACCTTC.

The table lists this clone with many counts. The V and J genes are TRBV4-2 and TRBJ1-1, with no clear D. The germline V gene has CDR1 LGHNA and CDR2 YNFKEQ. V gave up 5 bases and J gave up 1 base, with 8 bases separating them. The CDR3 is 13 residues long. The CDR3 DNA sequence: TGTGCCAGCAGCTACACAACGAACACTGAAGCTTTCTTT. Translation: CASSYTTNTEAFF.

In this sample, this clone turned up once. V gene TRBV7-2 combines with J gene TRBJ2-7, with D tentatively TRBD1 (6 bases). This CDR3 region has 13 residues. Germline CDR1 SGHTA, CDR2 FQGNSA. V dropped 4 bases and J dropped 6 bases, with 13 bases sitting between them. The CDR3 nucleotides are TGTGCCAGCAGCTCGAGGACAGTCCCCGAGCAGTACTTC. Its protein product is CASSSRTVPEQYF. Full variable domain (rest looked up from reference TRBV7-2 and TRBJ2-7): GAGVSQSPSNKVTEKGKDVELRCDPISGHTALYWYRQSLGQGLEFLIYFQGNSAPDKSGLPSDRFSAERTGGSVSTLTIQRTQQEDSAVYLCASSSRTVPEQYFGPGTRLTVT.

The V gene is TRBV5-6, the J gene TRBJ1-1; D perhaps matches TRBD1 (6 bases). Germline CDR1 and CDR2: SGHDT and YYEEEE. This CDR3 has 14 amino acids. The V gene lost 7 bases and the J gene lost 0 bases, with 13 bases spanning the gap. The CDR3 DNA reads as TGTGCCAGCTGGCGGGGGCTGTTGAACACTGAAGCTTTCTTT. Protein product: CASWRGLLNTEAFF.

This clone occurred once. This chain links TRBV7-6 with TRBJ1-6; tentatively, D is TRBD1 (5 bases). The CDR3 is made up of 14 amino acids. Germline CDR1 is SGHVS and CDR2 is FNYEAQ. Trimming stripped 6 bases from V and 8 bases from J, with 14 bases between. The CDR3 DNA reads TGTGCCAGCAGGTCGGGACTCTGGTATTCACCCCTCCACTTT. It is translated as CASRSGLWYSPLHF.

This chain links TRBV30 with TRBJ1-5, with 8 positions matching TRBD1. This CDR3 is 16 amino acids long. Germline V gene sequence: CDR1 GTSNPN, CDR2 SVGIG (reference sequence). V lost 2 bases and J lost 0; bases outside the gene matches: 6. Here the CDR3 reads CAWSPGTGNSNQPQHF. The CDR3 bases are TGTGCCTGGAGTCCCGGGACAGGTAATAGCAATCAGCCCCAGCATTTT.

As for this clone: Other DNA variants within this sample encode the same CDR3. The genes are TRBV29-1 and TRBJ1-2; 7 bases fit TRBD1. Germline V gene lookup returns CDR1 SQVTM and CDR2 ANQGSEA. This CDR3 has 14 amino acids. V trimming: 3 bases; J trimming: 4 bases; junction bases outside the gene matches: 8. The CDR3 DNA is TGCAGCGTTGATCAAGGCGCAGGGGGCTATGGCTACACCTTC. It translates to CSVDQGAGGYGYTF. Together with reference TRBV29-1 and TRBJ1-2, the CDR3 gives the full variable domain: SAVISQKPSRDICQRGTSLTIQCQVDSQVTMMFWYRQQPGQSLTLIATANQGSEATYESGFVIDKFPISRPNLTFSTLTVSNMSPEDSSIYLCSVDQGAGGYGYTFGSGTRLTVV.

V and J are TRBV7-2 and TRBJ2-7, with D uncertain. V lost 5 bases to trimming and J lost 0 bases, with 14 bases between them. The CDR3 length is 15 residues. Per germline, CDR1 SGHTA and CDR2 FQGNSA. The CDR3 bases are TGTGCCAGCAGCCTCGACACCTCCAACTCCTACGAGCAGTACTTC. It yields the protein CASSLDTSNSYEQYF.

This clone was seen just once. J is TRBJ1-2 and V is TRBV19; D uncertain. The V gene's germline CDR1 is LNHDA and CDR2 SQIVND (reference sequence). The CDR3 sequence is 17 residues long. V shed 0 bases and J shed 2 bases, with 16 bases lying between them. Written as DNA, the CDR3 is TGTGCCAGTAGTATAGATCTATGGGGAGAAGGGAACTATGGCTACACCTTC. Its translation is CASSIDLWGEGNYGYTF.

CDR3 DNA sequence: TGTGCCAGCAGTTACAGACAGGATAGGTTAGATCAGCCCCAGCATTTT. Its translation is CASSYRQDRLDQPQHF. The J gene is TRBJ1-5, the V gene TRBV6-5; weak D call: TRBD1 (6 bases). Germline CDR1 reads MNHEY; CDR2 reads SVGAGI. V shed 2 bases and J shed 5 bases, with 16 bases lying between them. The CDR3 consists of 16 residues.

The V and J genes are TRBV11-2 and TRBJ2-2; 9 bases are shared with TRBD1. The CDR3 has 15 residues. Germline V CDR1 and CDR2: SGHAT, FQNNGV. Trimming at V came to 6 bases and at J to 6 bases, leaving 8 bases not matched to a gene. The CDR3 DNA follows: TGTGCCAGCAGTGGGACAGGGTCGATCGCCGGGGAGCTGTTTTTT. This gives the protein CASSGTGSIAGELFF.

The chain's CDR3 is CASSGEVLSSYEQYF. CDR3 nucleotides: TGTGCCAGCAGTGGCGAGGTCCTTAGCTCCTACGAGCAGTACTTC. The chain recombines TRBV2 with TRBJ2-7, with D hard to call. This CDR3 contains 15 residues. V was pared by 4 bases and J by 0 bases, with 13 bases between. Germline V lookup: CDR1 SNHLY, CDR2 FYNNEI.

The J gene is TRBJ2-1, the V gene TRBV6-5, with TRBD1 as a possible D gene (5 bases). Deletions cut 6 bases from V and 12 bases from J, with 12 bases between. There are 11 residues in the CDR3. Germline assignment: CDR1 MNHEY and CDR2 SVGAGI. The CDR3 region is CASSSLGRQFF. The DNA of the CDR3 is TGTGCCAGCAGCTCCTTGGGGCGGCAGTTCTTC.

J is TRBJ1-6 and V is TRBV4-1, with D perhaps matching TRBD1 (5 bases). CDR1 is MGHRA, CDR2 YSYEKL, per germline. Trimming took 0 bases from V and 9 from J, leaving 12 bases between them. CDR3 length: 15 amino acids. The CDR3 protein is CASSQDGRGGSPLHF. The CDR3 nucleotides read TGCGCCAGCAGCCAAGATGGACGCGGGGGTTCACCCCTCCACTTT.

The count of this clone is one. The V and J genes are TRBV29-1 and TRBJ1-2; TRBD1 might be the D (6 bases). The CDR3 totals 12 residues. Germline V lookup: CDR1 SQVTM, CDR2 ANQGSEA. Trimming stripped 7 bases from V and 8 bases from J, with 17 bases between. This CDR3 is CSAPGESGGYTF. Here the CDR3 DNA reads TGCAGCGCCCCAGGGGAGTCGGGCGGCTACACCTTC. The complete variable domain, with remaining parts taken from reference TRBV29-1 and TRBJ1-2, reads SAVISQKPSRDICQRGTSLTIQCQVDSQVTMMFWYRQQPGQSLTLIATANQGSEATYESGFVIDKFPISRPNLTFSTLTVSNMSPEDSSIYLCSAPGESGGYTFGSGTRLTVV.

The chain recombines TRBV7-8 with TRBJ2-1; D is perhaps TRBD2 (5 bases). CDR3 length equals 12 residues. The germline V gene encodes CDR1 SGHVS and CDR2 FQNEAQ. Trimming pared 5 bases from V and 13 bases from J, leaving 15 bases between. The CDR3 DNA sequence: TGTGCCAGCAGCCCCTCAGGACTGGACCAGTTCTTC. Amino acids: CASSPSGLDQFF.

A few counts support this clone. The rearrangement joins TRBV5-6 to TRBJ2-7, with TRBD2 matching 7 bases. After removal of 3 bases from V and 4 bases from J, the junction contained 7 bases not matched to a gene. Germline V CDR1 and CDR2: SGHDT, YYEEEE. This CDR3 has 14 residues. In nucleotides, the CDR3 is TGTGCCAGCAGCTCACTGGCGGGGGTTTACGAGCAGTACTTC. This gives the protein CASSSLAGVYEQYF. The variable domain in full, completed from reference TRBV5-6 and TRBJ2-7, reads DAGVTQSPTHLIKTRGQQVTLRCSPKSGHDTVSWYQQALGQGPQFIFQYYEEEERQRGNFPDRFSGHQFPNYSSELNVNALLLGDSALYLCASSSLAGVYEQYFGPGTRLTVT.

The rearrangement joins TRBV28 to TRBJ1-1, with 7 bases aligning to TRBD1. V lost 3 bases to trimming and J lost 3 bases; unmatched junction nucleotides: 4. Germline assignment: CDR1 MDHEN and CDR2 SYDVKM. There are 14 residues in the CDR3. The CDR3 region has the DNA TGTGCCAGCAGTTTTGACAGGGTGGACACTGAAGCTTTCTTT. Its protein product is CASSFDRVDTEAFF. Drawing the rest from reference TRBV28 and TRBJ1-1, the complete variable domain is DVKVTQSSRYLVKRTGEKVFLECVQDMDHENMFWYRQDPGLGLRLIYFSYDVKMKEKGDIPEGYSVSREKKERFSLILESASTNQTSMYLCASSFDRVDTEAFFGQGTRLTVV.

The chain carries TRBV6-5 and TRBJ1-1, with D tentatively TRBD1 (5 bases). Trimming pared 2 bases from V and 10 bases from J, leaving 11 bases between. The germline V gene has CDR1 MNHEY and CDR2 SVGAGI. The CDR3 is made up of 12 amino acids. This chain's CDR3 is CASSYEGGGAFF. CDR3 in DNA: TGTGCCAGCAGTTACGAAGGCGGGGGAGCTTTCTTT.